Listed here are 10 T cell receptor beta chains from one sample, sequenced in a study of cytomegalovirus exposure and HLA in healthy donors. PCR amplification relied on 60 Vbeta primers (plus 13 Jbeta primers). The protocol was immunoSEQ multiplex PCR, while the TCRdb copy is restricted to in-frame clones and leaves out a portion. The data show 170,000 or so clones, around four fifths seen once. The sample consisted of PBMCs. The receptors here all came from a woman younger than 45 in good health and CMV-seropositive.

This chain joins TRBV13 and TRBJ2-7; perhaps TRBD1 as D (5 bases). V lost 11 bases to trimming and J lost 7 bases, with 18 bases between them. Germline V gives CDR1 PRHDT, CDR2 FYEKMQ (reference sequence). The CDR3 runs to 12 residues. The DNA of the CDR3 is TGTGCCTCCCGCCGGGTAGGGGAAGAGCAGTACTTC. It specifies CASRRVGEEQYF.

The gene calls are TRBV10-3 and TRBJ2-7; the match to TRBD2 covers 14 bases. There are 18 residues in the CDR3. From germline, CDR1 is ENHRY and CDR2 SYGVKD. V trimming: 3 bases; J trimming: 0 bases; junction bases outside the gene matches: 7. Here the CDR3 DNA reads TGTGCCATCAGTGACCCCGGGACTAGCGGGGGCAGCTCCTACGAGCAGTACTTC. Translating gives CAISDPGTSGGSSYEQYF.

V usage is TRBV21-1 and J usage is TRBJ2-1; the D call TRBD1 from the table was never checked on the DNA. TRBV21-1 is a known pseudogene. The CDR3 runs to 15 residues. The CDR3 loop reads CASSKEDNSYNEQFF. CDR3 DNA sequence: TGTGCCAGCAGCAAAGAGGACAACTCCTACAATGAGCAGTTCTTC.

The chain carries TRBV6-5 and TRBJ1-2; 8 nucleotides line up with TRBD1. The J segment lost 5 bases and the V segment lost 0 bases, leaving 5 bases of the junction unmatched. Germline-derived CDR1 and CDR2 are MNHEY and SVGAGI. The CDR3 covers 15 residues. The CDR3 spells CASSYSAGTGYGYTF. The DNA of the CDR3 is TGTGCCAGCAGTTACTCAGCGGGGACAGGATATGGCTACACCTTC.

The CDR3 is CASTGTSGRSPGETQYF. In DNA, the CDR3 is TGTGCCAGTACAGGGACTAGCGGGAGGAGCCCCGGGGAGACCCAGTACTTC. The chain employs TRBV19 and TRBJ2-5; 15 bases agree with TRBD2. The ends lost 7 bases at V and 5 bases at J; junction bases unmatched: 11. The germline V gene has CDR1 LNHDA and CDR2 SQIVND (reference sequence). This CDR3 has 17 residues.

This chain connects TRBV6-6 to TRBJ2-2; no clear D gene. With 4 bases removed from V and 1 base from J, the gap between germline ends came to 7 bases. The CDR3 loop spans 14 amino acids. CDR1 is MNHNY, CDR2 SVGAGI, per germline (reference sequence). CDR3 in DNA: TGTGCCAGCAGTTTATTCCGGAACACCGGGGAGCTGTTTTTT. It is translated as CASSLFRNTGELFF.

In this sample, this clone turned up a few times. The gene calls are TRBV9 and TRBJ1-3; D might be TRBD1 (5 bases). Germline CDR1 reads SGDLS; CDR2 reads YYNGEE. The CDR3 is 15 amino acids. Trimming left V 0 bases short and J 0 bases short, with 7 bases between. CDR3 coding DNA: TGTGCCAGCAGCGTAGAGGACACCTCTGGAAACACCATATATTTT. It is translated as CASSVEDTSGNTIYF.

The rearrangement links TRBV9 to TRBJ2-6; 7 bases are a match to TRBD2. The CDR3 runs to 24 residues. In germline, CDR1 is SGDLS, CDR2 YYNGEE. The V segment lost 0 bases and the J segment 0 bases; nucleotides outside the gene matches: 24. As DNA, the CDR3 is TGTGCCAGCAGCGTAGGCACTAGCGCTCCAAAGACTTCGCCCCGGAGCTCTGGGGCCAACGTCCTGACTTTC. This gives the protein CASSVGTSAPKTSPRSSGANVLTF.

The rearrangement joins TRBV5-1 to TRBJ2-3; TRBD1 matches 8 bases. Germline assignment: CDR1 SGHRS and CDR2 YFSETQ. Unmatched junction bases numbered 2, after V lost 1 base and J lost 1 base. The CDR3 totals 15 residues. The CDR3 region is CASSLPTGGTDTQYF. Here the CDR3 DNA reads TGCGCCAGCAGCTTGCCGACAGGGGGCACAGATACGCAGTATTTT. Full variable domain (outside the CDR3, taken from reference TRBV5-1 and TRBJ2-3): KAGVTQTPRYLIKTRGQQVTLSCSPISGHRSVSWYQQTPGQGLQFLFEYFSETQRNKGNFPGRFSGRQFSNSRSEMNVSTLELGDSALYLCASSLPTGGTDTQYFGPGTRLTVL.

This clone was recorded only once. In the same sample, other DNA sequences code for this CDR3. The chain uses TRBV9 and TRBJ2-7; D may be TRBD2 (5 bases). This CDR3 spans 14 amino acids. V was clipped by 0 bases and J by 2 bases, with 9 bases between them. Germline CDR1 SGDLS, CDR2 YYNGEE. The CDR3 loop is CASSVAGLPYEQYF. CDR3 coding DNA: TGTGCCAGCAGCGTAGCCGGACTCCCCTACGAGCAGTACTTC.